The rows below give T cell receptor beta chains drawn from one sample of a study of cytomegalovirus exposure and HLA in healthy donors. Profiling relied on immunoSEQ multiplex PCR, and the TCRdb table lists in-frame clones only, not all of them. The table lists fewer than 70,000 clones. Sequenced input: PBMCs. All receptors come from a man younger than 40 in good health and CMV-seropositive. The CDR3 runs from the conserved cysteine through the conserved F or W. Fields, in order: V gene, J gene, CDR3 protein.

v_call: TRBV5-1; j_call: TRBJ2-3; cdr3_aa: CASSLRTTQYF
v_call: TRBV10-3; j_call: TRBJ2-1; cdr3_aa: CAISERDTGSYNEQFF
v_call: TRBV5-1; j_call: TRBJ2-7; cdr3_aa: CASSGGQGAYEQYF
v_call: TRBV11-3; j_call: TRBJ1-6; cdr3_aa: CASSLKSRNNSPLHF
v_call: TRBV5-5; j_call: TRBJ2-5; cdr3_aa: CASSWSQGGGETQYF
v_call: TRBV6-5; j_call: TRBJ1-2; cdr3_aa: CASRIMGQGYYGYTF
v_call: TRBV6-4; j_call: TRBJ2-3; cdr3_aa: CASSTGVSTDTQYF
v_call: TRBV2; j_call: TRBJ2-1; cdr3_aa: CAIAVGLAGARGSYNEQFF
v_call: TRBV30; j_call: TRBJ2-7; cdr3_aa: CAGNLGDTGIYEQYF
v_call: TRBV5-1; j_call: TRBJ2-5; cdr3_aa: CASSRGDRGQETQYF
v_call: TRBV4-2; j_call: TRBJ2-6; cdr3_aa: CASSQGQGSGANVLTF
v_call: TRBV5-4; j_call: TRBJ2-3; cdr3_aa: CASSPTGLKDTQYF
v_call: TRBV7-2; j_call: TRBJ1-3; cdr3_aa: CASSGPGQSSGNTIYF
v_call: TRBV13; j_call: TRBJ2-7; cdr3_aa: CASSRAYEQYF
v_call: TRBV5-1; j_call: TRBJ2-2; cdr3_aa: CASSPGTVTGELFF
v_call: TRBV11-2; j_call: TRBJ1-4; cdr3_aa: CASSSNREELFF
v_call: TRBV7-8; j_call: TRBJ2-7; cdr3_aa: CASSSSGRGLSYEQYF
v_call: TRBV5-6; j_call: TRBJ1-2; cdr3_aa: CASSLSGGRVTPYGYTF
v_call: TRBV6-5; j_call: TRBJ2-7; cdr3_aa: CASSYSSGGAYEQYF
v_call: TRBV5-1; j_call: TRBJ2-6; cdr3_aa: CASSLAGPGGGAGANVLTF
v_call: TRBV4-1; j_call: TRBJ1-2; cdr3_aa: CASSQPRQGRHYGYTF
v_call: TRBV4-1; j_call: TRBJ1-1; cdr3_aa: CASSQTMDGRAFF
v_call: TRBV7-8; j_call: TRBJ2-1; cdr3_aa: CASSAGTRVNEQFF
v_call: TRBV30; j_call: TRBJ2-7; cdr3_aa: CAWSVGTGAYEQYF
v_call: TRBV29-1; j_call: TRBJ2-5; cdr3_aa: CSEEGSGETQYF
v_call: TRBV7-9; j_call: TRBJ2-2; cdr3_aa: CASRGLASTGELFF
v_call: TRBV20-1; j_call: -; cdr3_aa: CSARYDSEQYF
v_call: TRBV30; j_call: TRBJ1-4; cdr3_aa: CAGSQGEGINEKLFF
v_call: TRBV29-1; j_call: TRBJ1-3; cdr3_aa: CSVESGYPSGNTIYF
v_call: TRBV6-5; j_call: TRBJ1-2; cdr3_aa: CASSDGTGVYGYTF
v_call: TRBV6-5; j_call: TRBJ2-2; cdr3_aa: CASSYSLRVNTGELFF
v_call: TRBV27; j_call: TRBJ2-7; cdr3_aa: CASSLYGGEQYF
v_call: TRBV7-9; j_call: TRBJ1-2; cdr3_aa: CASSLVTGTGVSLDGYTF
v_call: TRBV27; j_call: TRBJ1-2; cdr3_aa: CASTHAGQENYGYTF
v_call: TRBV7-8; j_call: TRBJ1-5; cdr3_aa: CASSCKMAWSDLYQPQHF
v_call: TRBV2; j_call: TRBJ2-2; cdr3_aa: CASTQRERGELFF
v_call: TRBV10-3; j_call: TRBJ2-5; cdr3_aa: CAISVRSERGSGETQYF